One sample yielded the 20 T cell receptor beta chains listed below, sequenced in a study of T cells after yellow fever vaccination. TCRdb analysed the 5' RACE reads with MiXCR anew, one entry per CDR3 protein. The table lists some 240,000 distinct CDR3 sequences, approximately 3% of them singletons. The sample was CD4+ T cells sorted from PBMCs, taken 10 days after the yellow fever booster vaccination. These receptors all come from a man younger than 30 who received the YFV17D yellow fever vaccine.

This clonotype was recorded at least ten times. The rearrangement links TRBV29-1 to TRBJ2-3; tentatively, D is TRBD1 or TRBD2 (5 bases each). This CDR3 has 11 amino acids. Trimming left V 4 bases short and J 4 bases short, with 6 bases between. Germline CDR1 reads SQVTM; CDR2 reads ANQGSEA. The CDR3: CSVVGADTQYF. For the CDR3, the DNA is TGCAGCGTTGTGGGGGCAGATACGCAGTATTTT.

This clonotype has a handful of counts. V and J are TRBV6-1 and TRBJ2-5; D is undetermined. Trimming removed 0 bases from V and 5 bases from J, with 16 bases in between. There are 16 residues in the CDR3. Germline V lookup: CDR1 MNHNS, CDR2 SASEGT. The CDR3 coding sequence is TGTGCCAGCAGTGAAGCACACGGAACCCTGGGGGAGACCCAGTACTTC. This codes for CASSEAHGTLGETQYF.

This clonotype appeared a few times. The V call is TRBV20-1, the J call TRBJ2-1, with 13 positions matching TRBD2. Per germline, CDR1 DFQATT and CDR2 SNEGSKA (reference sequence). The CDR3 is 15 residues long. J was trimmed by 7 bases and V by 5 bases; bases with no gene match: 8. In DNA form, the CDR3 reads TGCAGTGCTCCCCGGTCGACTAGCGGGGGGAATGAGCAGTTCTTC. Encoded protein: CSAPRSTSGGNEQFF.

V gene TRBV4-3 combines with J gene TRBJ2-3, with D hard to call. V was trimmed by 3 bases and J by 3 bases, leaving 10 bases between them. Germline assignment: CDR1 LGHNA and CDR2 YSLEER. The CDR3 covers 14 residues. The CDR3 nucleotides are TGCGCCAGCAGCCAGGCCGGGTGGACAGATACGCAGTATTTT. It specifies CASSQAGWTDTQYF.

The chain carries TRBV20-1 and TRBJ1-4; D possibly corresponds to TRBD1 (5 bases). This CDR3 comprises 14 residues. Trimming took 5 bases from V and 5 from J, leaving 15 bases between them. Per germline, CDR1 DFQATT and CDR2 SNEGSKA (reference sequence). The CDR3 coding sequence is TGCAGTGCTCGGAGCGGGGGTTGGAATGAAAAACTGTTTTTT. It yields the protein CSARSGGWNEKLFF.

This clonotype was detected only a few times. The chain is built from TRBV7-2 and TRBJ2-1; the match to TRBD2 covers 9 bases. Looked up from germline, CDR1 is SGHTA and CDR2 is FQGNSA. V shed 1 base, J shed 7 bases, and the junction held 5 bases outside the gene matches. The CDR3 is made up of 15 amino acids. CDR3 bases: TGTGCCAGCAGCTTAGAACTAGCGGGTGAGAATGAGCAGTTCTTC. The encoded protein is CASSLELAGENEQFF.

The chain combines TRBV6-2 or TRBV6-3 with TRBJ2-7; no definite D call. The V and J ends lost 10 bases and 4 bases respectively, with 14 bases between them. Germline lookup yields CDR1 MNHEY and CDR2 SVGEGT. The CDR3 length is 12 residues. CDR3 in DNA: TGTGCCACCCAACTGGGCCGATACGAGCAGTACTTC. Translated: CATQLGRYEQYF.

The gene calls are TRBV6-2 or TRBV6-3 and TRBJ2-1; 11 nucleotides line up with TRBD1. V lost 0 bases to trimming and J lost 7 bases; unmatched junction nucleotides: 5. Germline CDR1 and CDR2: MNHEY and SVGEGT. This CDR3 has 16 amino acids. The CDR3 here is CASSYSGQGALNEQFF. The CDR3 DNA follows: TGTGCCAGCAGTTACTCAGGACAGGGGGCATTGAATGAGCAGTTCTTC.

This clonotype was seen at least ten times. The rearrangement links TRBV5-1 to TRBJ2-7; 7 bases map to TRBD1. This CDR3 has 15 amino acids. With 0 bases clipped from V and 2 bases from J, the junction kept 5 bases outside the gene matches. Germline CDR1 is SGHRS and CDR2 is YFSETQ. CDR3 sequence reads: CASSLGAGGAYEQYF. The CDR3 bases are TGCGCCAGCAGCTTGGGGGCAGGGGGAGCCTACGAGCAGTACTTC. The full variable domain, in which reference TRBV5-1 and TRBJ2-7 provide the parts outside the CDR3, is KAGVTQTPRYLIKTRGQQVTLSCSPISGHRSVSWYQQTPGQGLQFLFEYFSETQRNKGNFPGRFSGRQFSNSRSEMNVSTLELGDSALYLCASSLGAGGAYEQYFGPGTRLTVT.

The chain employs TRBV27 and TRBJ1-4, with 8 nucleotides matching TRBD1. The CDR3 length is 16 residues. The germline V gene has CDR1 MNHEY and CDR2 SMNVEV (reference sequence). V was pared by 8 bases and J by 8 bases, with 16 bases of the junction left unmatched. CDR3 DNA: TGTGCCAGCTACATGGACAGGGATGGGGGATGGGAAAAACTGTTTTTT. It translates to CASYMDRDGGWEKLFF.

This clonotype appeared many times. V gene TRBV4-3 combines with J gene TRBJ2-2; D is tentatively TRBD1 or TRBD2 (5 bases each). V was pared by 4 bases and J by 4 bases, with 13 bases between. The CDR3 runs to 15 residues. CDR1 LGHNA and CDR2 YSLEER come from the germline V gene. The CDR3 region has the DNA TGCGCCAGCAGCCGGGGGTCTGTGTCCACCGGGGAGCTGTTTTTT. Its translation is CASSRGSVSTGELFF.

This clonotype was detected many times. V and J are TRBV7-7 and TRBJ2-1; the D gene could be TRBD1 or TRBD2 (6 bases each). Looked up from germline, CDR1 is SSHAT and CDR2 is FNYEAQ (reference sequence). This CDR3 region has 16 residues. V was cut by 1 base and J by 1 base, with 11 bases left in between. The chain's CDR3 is CASSLVGGGSYNEQFF. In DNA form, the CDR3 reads TGTGCCAGCAGCTTAGTTGGAGGGGGGTCCTACAATGAGCAGTTCTTC. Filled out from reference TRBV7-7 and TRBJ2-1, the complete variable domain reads GAGVSQSPRYKVTKRGQDVTLRCDPISSHATLYWYQQALGQGPEFLTYFNYEAQPDKSGLPSDRFSAERPEGSISTLTIQRTEQRDSAMYRCASSLVGGGSYNEQFFGPGTRLTVL.

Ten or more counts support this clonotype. CDR3 protein: CSAKTSGGLSYNEQFF. The CDR3 DNA reads TGCAGTGCCAAGACTAGCGGGGGCCTCTCCTACAATGAGCAGTTCTTC. The chain recombines TRBV20-1 with TRBJ2-1, with 12 bases aligning to TRBD2. With 6 bases clipped from V and 0 bases from J, the junction kept 6 bases outside the gene matches. The germline gives CDR1 DFQATT, CDR2 SNEGSKA (reference sequence). This CDR3 spans 16 amino acids.

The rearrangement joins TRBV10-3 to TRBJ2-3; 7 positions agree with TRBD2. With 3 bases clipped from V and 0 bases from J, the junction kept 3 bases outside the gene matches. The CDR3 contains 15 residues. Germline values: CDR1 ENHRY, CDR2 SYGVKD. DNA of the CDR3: TGTGCCATCAGTGACCTAGCGGCTAGCACAGATACGCAGTATTTT. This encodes CAISDLAASTDTQYF.

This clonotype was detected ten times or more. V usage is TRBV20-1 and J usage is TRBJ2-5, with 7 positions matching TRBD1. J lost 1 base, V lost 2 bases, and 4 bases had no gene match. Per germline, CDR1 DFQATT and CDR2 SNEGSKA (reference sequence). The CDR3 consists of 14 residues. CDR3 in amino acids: CSARPGTAQETQYF. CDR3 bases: TGCAGTGCTAGACCTGGGACAGCCCAAGAGACCCAGTACTTC.

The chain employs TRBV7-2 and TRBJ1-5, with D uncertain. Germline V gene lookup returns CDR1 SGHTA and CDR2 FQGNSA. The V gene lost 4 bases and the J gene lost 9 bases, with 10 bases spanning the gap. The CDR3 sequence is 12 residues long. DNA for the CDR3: TGTGCCAGCAGCTCGGAGTTCGGGCCCCAGCATTTT. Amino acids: CASSSEFGPQHF.

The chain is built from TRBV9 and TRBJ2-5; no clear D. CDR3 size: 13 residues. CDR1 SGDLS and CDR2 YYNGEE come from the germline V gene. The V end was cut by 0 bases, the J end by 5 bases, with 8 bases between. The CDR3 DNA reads TGTGCCAGCAGCGTAGGCGTGGGCGAGACCCAGTACTTC. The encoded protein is CASSVGVGETQYF.

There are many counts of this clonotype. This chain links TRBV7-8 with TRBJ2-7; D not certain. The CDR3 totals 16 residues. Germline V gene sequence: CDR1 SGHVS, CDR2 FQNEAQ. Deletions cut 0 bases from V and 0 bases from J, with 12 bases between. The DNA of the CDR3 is TGTGCCAGCAGCTTAGCCGCCAGGTACGACTCCTACGAGCAGTACGTC. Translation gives CASSLAARYDSYEQYV.

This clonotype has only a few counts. The CDR3 loop is CASATLARTYNEQFF. The CDR3 region has the DNA TGTGCCAGCGCAACCCTAGCGAGAACTTACAATGAGCAGTTCTTC. J is TRBJ2-1 and V is TRBV12-3 or TRBV12-4, with a weak D call TRBD2 (6 bases). Deletions cut 8 bases from V and 4 bases from J, with 18 bases between. The CDR3 covers 15 residues.

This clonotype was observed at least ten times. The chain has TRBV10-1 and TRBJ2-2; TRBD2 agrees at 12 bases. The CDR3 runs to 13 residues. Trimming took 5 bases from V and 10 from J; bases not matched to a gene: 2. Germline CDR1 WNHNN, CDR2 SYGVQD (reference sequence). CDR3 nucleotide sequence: TGCGCCAGCAGTACTAGCGGGAGGAAGGAGCTGTTTTTT. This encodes CASSTSGRKELFF.